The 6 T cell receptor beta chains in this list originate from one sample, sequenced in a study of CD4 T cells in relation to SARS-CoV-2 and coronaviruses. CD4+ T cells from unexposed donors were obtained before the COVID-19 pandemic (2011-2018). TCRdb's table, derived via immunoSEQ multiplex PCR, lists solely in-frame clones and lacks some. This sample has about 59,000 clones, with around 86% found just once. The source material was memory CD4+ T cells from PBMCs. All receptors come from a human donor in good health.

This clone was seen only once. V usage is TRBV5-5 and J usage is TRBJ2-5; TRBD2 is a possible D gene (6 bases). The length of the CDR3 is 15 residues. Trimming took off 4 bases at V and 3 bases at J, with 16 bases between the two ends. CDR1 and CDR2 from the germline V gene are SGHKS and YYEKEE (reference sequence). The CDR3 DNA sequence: TGTGCCAGCAGCCTTCCCGGACTACTTAAAGAGACCCAGTACTTC. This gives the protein CASSLPGLLKETQYF.

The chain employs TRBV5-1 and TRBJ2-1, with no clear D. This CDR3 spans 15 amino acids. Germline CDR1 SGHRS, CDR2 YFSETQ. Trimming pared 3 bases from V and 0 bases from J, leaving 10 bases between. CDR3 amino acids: CASSSLGDSYNEQFF. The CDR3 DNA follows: TGCGCCAGCAGCTCCCTTGGAGACTCCTACAATGAGCAGTTCTTC.

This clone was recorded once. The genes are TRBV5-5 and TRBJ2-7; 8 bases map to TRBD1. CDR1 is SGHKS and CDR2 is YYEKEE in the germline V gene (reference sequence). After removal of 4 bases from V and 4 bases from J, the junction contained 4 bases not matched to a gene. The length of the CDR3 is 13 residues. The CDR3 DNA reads TGTGCCAGCAGCGCGCAGGGGGCGTACGAGCAGTACTTC. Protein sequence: CASSAQGAYEQYF.

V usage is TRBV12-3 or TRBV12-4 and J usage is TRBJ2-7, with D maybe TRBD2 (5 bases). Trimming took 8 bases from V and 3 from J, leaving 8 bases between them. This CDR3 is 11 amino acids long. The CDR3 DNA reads TGTGCCAGCGGGAGAGGCTACGAGCAGTACTTC. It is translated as CASGRGYEQYF.

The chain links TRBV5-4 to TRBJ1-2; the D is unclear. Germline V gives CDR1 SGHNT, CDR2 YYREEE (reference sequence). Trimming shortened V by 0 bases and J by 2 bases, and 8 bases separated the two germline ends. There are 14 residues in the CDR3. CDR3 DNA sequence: TGTGCCAGCAGCTTGGGGGTCGGGAACTATGGCTACACCTTC. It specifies CASSLGVGNYGYTF.

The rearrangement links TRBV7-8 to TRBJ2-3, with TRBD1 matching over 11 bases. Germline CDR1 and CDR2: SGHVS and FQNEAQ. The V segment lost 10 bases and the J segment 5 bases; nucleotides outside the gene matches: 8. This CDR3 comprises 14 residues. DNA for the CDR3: TGTGCCACCGACGGACAGGGGGCTGGAGATACGCAGTATTTT. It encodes CATDGQGAGDTQYF.